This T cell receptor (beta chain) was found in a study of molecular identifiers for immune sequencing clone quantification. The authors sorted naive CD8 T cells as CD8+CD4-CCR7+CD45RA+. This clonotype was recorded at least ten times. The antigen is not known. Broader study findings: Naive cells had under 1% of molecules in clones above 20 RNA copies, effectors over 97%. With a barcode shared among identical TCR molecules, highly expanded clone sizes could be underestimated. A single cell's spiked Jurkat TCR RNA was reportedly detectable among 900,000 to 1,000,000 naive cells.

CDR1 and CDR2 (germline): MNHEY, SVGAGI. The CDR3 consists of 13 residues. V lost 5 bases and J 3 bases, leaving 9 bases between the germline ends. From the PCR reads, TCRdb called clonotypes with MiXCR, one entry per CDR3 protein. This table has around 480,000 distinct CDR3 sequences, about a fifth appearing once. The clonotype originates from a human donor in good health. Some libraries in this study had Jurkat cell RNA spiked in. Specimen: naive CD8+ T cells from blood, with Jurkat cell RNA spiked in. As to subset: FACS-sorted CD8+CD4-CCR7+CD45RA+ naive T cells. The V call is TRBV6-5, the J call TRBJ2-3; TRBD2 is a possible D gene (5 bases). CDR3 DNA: TGTGCCAGCAGTGCTAGCCTTACAGATACGCAGTATTTT. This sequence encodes CASSASLTDTQYF.